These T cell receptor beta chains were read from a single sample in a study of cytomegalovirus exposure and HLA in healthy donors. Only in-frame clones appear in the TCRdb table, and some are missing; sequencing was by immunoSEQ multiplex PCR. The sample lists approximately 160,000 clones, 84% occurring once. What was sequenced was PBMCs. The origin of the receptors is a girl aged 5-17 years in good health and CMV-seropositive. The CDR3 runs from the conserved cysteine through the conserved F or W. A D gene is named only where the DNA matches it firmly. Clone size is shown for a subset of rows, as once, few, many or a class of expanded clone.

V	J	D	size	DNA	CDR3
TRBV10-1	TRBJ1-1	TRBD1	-	TGCGCCAGCAGACCCGGGACAGGCATGAACACTGAAGCTTTCTTT	CASRPGTGMNTEAFF
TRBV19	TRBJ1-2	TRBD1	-	TGTGCCAGTAGTATCACAGGGGCCTATGGCTACACCTTC	CASSITGAYGYTF
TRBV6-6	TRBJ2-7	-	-	TGTGCCAGCAGTTACTCGGGCGGACTGGCCTACGAGCAGTACTTC	CASSYSGGLAYEQYF
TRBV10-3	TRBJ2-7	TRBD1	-	TGTGCCATCAGTGTAACGCCCGGGACAGGGGTGTACGAGCAGTACTTC	CAISVTPGTGVYEQYF
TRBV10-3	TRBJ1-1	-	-	TGTGCCATCAGTGCCAAGAACACTGAAGCTTTCTTT	CAISAKNTEAFF
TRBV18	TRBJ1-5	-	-	TGTGCCAGCTCAGCTCTGAGTGGGAGTCGGCGCAATCAGCCCCAGCATTTT	CASSALSGSRRNQPQHF
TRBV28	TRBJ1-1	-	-	TGTGCCAGCAGCCGGCGGGTAGTCACTGAAGCTTTCTTT	CASSRRVVTEAFF
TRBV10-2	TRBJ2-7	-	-	TGCGCCAGCAGTGACCAGGGTCCCGAGCAGTACTTC	CASSDQGPEQYF
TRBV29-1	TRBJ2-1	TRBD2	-	TGCAGCGTTGAGACTAGCGGGGTTTACAATGAGCAGTTCTTC	CSVETSGVYNEQFF
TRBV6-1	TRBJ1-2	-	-	TGTGCCAGCTGGCTCGAGGCGAGCTATGGCTGCACCTTC	CASWLEASYGCTF
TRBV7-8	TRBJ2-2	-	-	TGTGCCAGCACCTTCTCCCTGAACACCGGGGAGCTGTTTTTT	CASTFSLNTGELFF
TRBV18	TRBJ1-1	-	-	TGTGCCAGCTCACCAACTAGGCGGACTGAAGCTTTCTTT	CASSPTRRTEAFF
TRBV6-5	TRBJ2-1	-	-	TGTGCCAGCAGTTACAGTCCAGGGATCAATGAGCAGTTCTTC	CASSYSPGINEQFF
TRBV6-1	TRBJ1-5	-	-	TGTGCCAGCAGTACCCCGGGGAGGGAGCGTCAGCCCCAGCATTTT	CASSTPGRERQPQHF
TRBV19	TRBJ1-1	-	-	TGTGCCAGTAGTAGGGGGAGGGGTGGGGACACTGAAGCTTTCTTT	CASSRGRGGDTEAFF
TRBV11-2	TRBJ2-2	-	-	TGTGCCAGCAGCTTCGCGAACACCGGGGAGCTGTTTTTT	CASSFANTGELFF
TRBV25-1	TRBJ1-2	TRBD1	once	TGTGCCAGCAGTGAAAACAGGGGTAGTGGCTACACCTTC	CASSENRGSGYTF